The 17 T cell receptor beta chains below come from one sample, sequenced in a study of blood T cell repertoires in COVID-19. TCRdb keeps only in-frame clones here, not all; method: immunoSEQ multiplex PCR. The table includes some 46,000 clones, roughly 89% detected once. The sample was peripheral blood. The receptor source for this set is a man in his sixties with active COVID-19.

The CDR3 DNA sequence: TGTGCCAGCAGCCAAAGGTGGACAGAGGGATGGGTCGGCTACACCTTC. As protein: CASSQRWTEGWVGYTF. The chain recombines TRBV3-1 (or the pseudogene TRBV3-2) with TRBJ1-2; D might be TRBD1 (6 bases). The V gene lost 2 bases and the J gene lost 8 bases, with 21 bases spanning the gap. The CDR3 runs 16 residues. Looked up from germline, CDR1 is LGHDT and CDR2 is YNNKEL (reference sequence).

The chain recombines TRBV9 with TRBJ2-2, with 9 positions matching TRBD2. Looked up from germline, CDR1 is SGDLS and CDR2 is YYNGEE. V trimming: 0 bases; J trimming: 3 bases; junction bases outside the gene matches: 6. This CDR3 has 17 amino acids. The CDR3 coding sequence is TGTGCCAGCAGCGTAGCGGGACTAGCAGGGTACACCGGGGAGCTGTTTTTT. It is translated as CASSVAGLAGYTGELFF.

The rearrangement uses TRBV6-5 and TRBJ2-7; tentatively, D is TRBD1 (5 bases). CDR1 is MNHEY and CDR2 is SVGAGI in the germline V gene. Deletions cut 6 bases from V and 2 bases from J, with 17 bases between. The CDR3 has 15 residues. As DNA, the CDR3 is TGTGCCAGCAGCTCCGGAAGGGGCGGCCCCTACGAGCAGTACTTC. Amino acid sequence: CASSSGRGGPYEQYF.

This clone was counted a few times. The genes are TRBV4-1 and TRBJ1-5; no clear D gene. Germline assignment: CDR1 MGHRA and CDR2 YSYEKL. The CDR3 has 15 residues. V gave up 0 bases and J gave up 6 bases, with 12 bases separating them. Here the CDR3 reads CASSQDGQVGQPQHF. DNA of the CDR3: TGCGCCAGCAGCCAAGATGGGCAAGTAGGTCAGCCCCAGCATTTT.

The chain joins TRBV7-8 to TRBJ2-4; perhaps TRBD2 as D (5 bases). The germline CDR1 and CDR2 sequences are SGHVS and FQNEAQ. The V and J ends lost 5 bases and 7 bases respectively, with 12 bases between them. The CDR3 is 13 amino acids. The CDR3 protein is CASSGSTGNIQYF. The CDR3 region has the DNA TGTGCCAGCAGCGGCTCCACGGGGAACATTCAGTACTTC. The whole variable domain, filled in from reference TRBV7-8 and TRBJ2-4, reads GAGVSQSPRYKVAKRGQDVALRCDPISGHVSLFWYQQALGQGPEFLTYFQNEAQLDKSGLPSDRFFAERPEGSVSTLKIQRTQQEDSAVYLCASSGSTGNIQYFGAGTRLSVL.

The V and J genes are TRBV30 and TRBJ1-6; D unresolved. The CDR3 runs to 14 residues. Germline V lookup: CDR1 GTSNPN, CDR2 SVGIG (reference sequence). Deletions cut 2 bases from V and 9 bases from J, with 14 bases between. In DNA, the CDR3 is TGTGCCTGGAGTAGGGAGGTGGGGATTTCACCCCTCCACTTT. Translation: CAWSREVGISPLHF.

The CDR3 loop reads CASSWGLTSGGPSTDTQYF. The CDR3 region has the DNA TGTGCCAGCTCCTGGGGGTTGACTAGCGGGGGGCCTAGCACAGATACGCAGTATTTT. The chain employs TRBV2 and TRBJ2-3; 13 bases are a match to TRBD2. CDR3 length: 19 amino acids. In germline, CDR1 is SNHLY, CDR2 FYNNEI. V shed 8 bases and J 0 bases; nucleotides not matched to a gene: 14.

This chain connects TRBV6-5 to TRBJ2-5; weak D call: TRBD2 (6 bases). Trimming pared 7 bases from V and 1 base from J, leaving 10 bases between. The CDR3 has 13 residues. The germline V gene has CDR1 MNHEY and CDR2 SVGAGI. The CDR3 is CASTHGGQETQYF. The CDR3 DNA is TGTGCCAGCACCCACGGGGGCCAAGAGACCCAGTACTTC.

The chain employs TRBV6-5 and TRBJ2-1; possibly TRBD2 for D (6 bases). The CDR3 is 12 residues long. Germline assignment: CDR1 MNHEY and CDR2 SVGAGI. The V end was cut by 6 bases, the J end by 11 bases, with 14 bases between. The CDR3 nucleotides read TGTGCCAGCAGAAATCCCGGGACTCAGCAGTTCTTC. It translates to CASRNPGTQQFF.

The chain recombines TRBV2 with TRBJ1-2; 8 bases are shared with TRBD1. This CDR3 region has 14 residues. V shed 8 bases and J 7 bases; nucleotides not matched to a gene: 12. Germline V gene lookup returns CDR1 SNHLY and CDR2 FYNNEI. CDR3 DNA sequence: TGTGCCAGCTCTCCTGACAGGGGTCGGTCTGGCTACACCTTC. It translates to CASSPDRGRSGYTF. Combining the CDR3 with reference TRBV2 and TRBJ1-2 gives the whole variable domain EPEVTQTPSHQVTQMGQEVILRCVPISNHLYFYWYRQILGQKVEFLVSFYNNEISEKSEIFDDQFSVERPDGSNFTLKIRSTKLEDSAMYFCASSPDRGRSGYTFGSGTRLTVV.

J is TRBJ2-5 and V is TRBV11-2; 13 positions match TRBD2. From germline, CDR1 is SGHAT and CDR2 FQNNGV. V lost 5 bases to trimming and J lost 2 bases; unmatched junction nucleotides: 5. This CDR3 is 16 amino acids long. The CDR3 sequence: CASSQGLAGRQETQYF. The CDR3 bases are TGTGCCAGCAGCCAGGGACTAGCGGGACGACAAGAGACCCAGTACTTC.

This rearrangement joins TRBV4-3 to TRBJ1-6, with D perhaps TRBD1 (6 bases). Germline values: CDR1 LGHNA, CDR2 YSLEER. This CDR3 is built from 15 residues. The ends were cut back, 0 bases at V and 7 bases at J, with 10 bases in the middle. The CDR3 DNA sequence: TGCGCCAGCAGCCAAGATGGGGGCCGGAATTCACCCCTCCACTTT. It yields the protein CASSQDGGRNSPLHF.

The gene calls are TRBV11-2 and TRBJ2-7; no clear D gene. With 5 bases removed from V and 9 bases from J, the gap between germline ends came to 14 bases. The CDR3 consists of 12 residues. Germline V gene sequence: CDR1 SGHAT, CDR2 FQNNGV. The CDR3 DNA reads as TGTGCCAGCAGCCTCTCTGAGTTTTTGCAGTACTTC. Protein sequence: CASSLSEFLQYF. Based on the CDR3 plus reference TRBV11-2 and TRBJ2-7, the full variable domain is EAGVAQSPRYKIIEKRQSVAFWCNPISGHATLYWYQQILGQGPKLLIQFQNNGVVDDSQLPKDRFSAERLKGVDSTLKIQPAKLEDSAVYLCASSLSEFLQYFGPGTRLTVT.

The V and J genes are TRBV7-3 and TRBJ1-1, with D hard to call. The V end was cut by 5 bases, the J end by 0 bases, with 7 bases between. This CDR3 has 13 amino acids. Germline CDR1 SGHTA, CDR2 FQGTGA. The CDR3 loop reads CASSPQMNTEAFF. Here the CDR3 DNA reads TGTGCCAGCAGCCCTCAGATGAACACTGAAGCTTTCTTT.

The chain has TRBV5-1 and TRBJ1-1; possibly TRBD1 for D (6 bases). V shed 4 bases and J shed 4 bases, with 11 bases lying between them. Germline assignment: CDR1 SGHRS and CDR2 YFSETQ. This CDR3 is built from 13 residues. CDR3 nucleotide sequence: TGCGCCAGCAGCGACGAAGGGGGCACTGAAGCTTTCTTT. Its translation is CASSDEGGTEAFF.

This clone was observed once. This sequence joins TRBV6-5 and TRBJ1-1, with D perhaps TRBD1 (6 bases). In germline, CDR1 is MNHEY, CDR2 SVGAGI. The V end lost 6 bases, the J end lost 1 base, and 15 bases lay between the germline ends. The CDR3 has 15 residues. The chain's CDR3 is CASRWETDRNTEAFF. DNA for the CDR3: TGTGCCAGCAGGTGGGAAACGGACAGGAACACTGAAGCTTTCTTT.

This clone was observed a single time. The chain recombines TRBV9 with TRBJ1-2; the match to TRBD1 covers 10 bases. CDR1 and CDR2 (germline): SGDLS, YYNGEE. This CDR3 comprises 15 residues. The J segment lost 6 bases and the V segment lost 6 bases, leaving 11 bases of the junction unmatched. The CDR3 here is CASTPQDGQGDGYTF. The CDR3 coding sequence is TGTGCCAGCACCCCACAAGACGGACAGGGGGATGGCTACACCTTC. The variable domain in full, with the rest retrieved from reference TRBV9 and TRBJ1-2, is DSGVTQTPKHLITATGQRVTLRCSPRSGDLSVYWYQQSLDQGLQFLIQYYNGEERAKGNILERFSAQQFPDLHSELNLSSLELGDSALYFCASTPQDGQGDGYTFGSGTRLTVV.